This paragraph reports one T cell receptor beta chain. The V and J ends lost 1 base and 10 bases, in that order; junction bases with no gene match: 4. The CDR3 runs to 13 residues. Germline V gene sequence: CDR1 LGHNA, CDR2 YNFKEQ. The data derive from a study of CD8 T cells in Susac syndrome. After extraction with the RNeasy kit, about 0.5 to 1 ug of the RNA was reverse transcribed using random hexamers. TCRdb passed the immunoSEQ multiplex PCR reads through MiXCR, listing each CDR3 protein once. Among 190,000 or so distinct CDR3 sequences listed, 85% to 95% were seen once. Treatment-naive patients with stable or active relapsing-remitting disease served as multiple sclerosis controls.

Specimen: CD4+ T cells from PBMCs. This TCR was recovered from a human donor with multiple sclerosis. The V and J genes are TRBV4-2 and TRBJ2-1, with 7 bases fitting TRBD1. The CDR3 DNA sequence: TGTGCCAGCAGCCAAGCAGGGGGATGGGAGCAGTTCTTC. It codes for CASSQAGGWEQFF.